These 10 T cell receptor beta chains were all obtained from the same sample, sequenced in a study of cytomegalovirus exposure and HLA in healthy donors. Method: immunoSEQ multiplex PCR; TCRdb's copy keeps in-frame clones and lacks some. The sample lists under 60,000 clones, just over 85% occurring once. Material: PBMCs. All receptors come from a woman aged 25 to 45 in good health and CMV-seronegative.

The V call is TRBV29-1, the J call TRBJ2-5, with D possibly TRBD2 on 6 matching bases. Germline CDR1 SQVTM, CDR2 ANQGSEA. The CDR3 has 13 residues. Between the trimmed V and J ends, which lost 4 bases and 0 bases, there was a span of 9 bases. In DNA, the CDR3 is TGCAGCGTTGGGGGGGTTTACCAAGAGACCCAGTACTTC. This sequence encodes CSVGGVYQETQYF.

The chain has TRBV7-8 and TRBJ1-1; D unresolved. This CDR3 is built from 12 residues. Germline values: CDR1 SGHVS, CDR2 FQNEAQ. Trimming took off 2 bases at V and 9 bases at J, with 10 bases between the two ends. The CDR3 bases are TGTGCCAGCAGCTTACCCCCCTCCCAAGCTTTCTTT. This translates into CASSLPPSQAFF.

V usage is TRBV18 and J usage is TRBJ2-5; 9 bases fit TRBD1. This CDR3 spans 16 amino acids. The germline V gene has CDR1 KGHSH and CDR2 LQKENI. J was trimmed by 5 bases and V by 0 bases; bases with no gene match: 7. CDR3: CASSPPRTGVGETQYF. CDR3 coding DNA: TGTGCCAGCTCACCACCTAGGACAGGGGTCGGGGAGACCCAGTACTTC.

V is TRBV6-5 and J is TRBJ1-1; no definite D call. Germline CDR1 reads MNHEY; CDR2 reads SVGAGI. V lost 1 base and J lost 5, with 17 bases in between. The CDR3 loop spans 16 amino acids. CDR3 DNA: TGTGCCAGCAGTTACTTAAGCCTCTCCGGAGGGACTGAAGCTTTCTTT. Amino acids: CASSYLSLSGGTEAFF.

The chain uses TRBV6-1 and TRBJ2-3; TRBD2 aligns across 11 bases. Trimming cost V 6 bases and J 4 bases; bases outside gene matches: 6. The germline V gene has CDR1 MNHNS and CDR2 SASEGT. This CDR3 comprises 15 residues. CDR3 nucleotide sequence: TGTGCCAGCAGGTTGACTAGCGGGGTCCCAGATACGCAGTATTTT. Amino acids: CASRLTSGVPDTQYF.

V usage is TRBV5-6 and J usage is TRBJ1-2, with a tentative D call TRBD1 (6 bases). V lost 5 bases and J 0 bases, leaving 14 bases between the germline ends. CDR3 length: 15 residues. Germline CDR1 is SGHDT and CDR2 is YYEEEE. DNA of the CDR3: TGTGCCAGCAGTTTGACAGGTCCGACTAACTATGGCTACACCTTC. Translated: CASSLTGPTNYGYTF. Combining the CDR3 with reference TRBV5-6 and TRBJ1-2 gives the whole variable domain DAGVTQSPTHLIKTRGQQVTLRCSPKSGHDTVSWYQQALGQGPQFIFQYYEEEERQRGNFPDRFSGHQFPNYSSELNVNALLLGDSALYLCASSLTGPTNYGYTFGSGTRLTVV.

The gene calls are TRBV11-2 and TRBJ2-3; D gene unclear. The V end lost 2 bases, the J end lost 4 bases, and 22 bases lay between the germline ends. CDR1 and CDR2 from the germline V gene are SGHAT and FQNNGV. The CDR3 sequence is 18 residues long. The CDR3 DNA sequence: TGTGCCAGCAGCTTACATTTCGGAGACGGTTCAGACCCAGATACGCAGTATTTT. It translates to CASSLHFGDGSDPDTQYF.

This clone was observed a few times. The CDR3 region is CASNSPRGDTQYF. For the CDR3, the DNA is TGCGCCAGCAATTCCCCCCGGGGGGATACGCAGTATTTT. The genes are TRBV5-1 and TRBJ2-3; maybe TRBD2 (6 bases). In germline, CDR1 is SGHRS, CDR2 YFSETQ. CDR3 size: 13 residues. Trimming pared 6 bases from V and 6 bases from J, leaving 14 bases between.

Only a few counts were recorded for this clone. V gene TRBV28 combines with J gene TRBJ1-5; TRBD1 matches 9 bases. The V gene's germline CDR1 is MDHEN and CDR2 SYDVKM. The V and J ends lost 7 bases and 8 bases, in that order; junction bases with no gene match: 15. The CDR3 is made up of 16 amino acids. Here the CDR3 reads CASTETDRGQWEPQHF. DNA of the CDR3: TGTGCCAGCACCGAGACGGACAGGGGCCAATGGGAGCCCCAGCATTTT.

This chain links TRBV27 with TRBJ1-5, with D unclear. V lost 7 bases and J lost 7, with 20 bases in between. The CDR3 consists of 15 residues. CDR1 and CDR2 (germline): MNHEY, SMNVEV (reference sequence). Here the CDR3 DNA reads TGTGCCAGCAAACCCTTATCGGCCACAGCCCAGCCCCAGCATTTT. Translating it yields CASKPLSATAQPQHF.